Shown below are 25 T cell receptor beta chains from a single sample sequenced in a study of shared clonotypes between healthy human individuals. TCRdb's table, derived via immunoSEQ multiplex PCR, lists solely in-frame clones and lacks some. Of hundreds of thousands of clones listed, about three quarters were seen once; the top ten hold about 1.8%. Sample: memory CD4+ T cells sorted from blood. Subset: CD45RA-negative fraction. The receptors stem from a woman under 40 in good health.

With regard to this clone: Just one base apart from a much larger clone, this may be a read error. The identical CDR3 is also encoded by other nucleotide sequences in the sample. The rearrangement uses TRBV5-1 and TRBJ2-2; 11 nucleotides align to TRBD1. The CDR3 is 15 residues long. CDR1 SGHRS and CDR2 YFSETQ come from the germline V gene. J was trimmed by 4 bases and V by 3 bases; bases with no gene match: 2. The CDR3 nucleotides are TGCGCCAGCAGCTCGGGGACAGGGGGCACCGGGGAGCTGTTTTTT. Its protein is CASSSGTGGTGELFF.

V gene TRBV28 combines with J gene TRBJ2-5; TRBD2 matches 9 bases. Germline loops: CDR1 MDHEN, CDR2 SYDVKM. The CDR3 has 16 amino acids. The trim removed 4 bases at V and 4 bases at J, leaving 10 bases unmatched. CDR3 DNA: TGTGCCAGCAGTTCCCCCCGGGGGCGGGAGGGAGAGACCCAGTACTTC. This encodes CASSSPRGREGETQYF.

The V and J genes are TRBV27 and TRBJ2-7; TRBD2 aligns across 13 bases. V trimming: 6 bases; J trimming: 7 bases; junction bases outside the gene matches: 9. Germline-derived CDR1 and CDR2 are MNHEY and SMNVEV (reference sequence). CDR3 length equals 15 residues. This chain's CDR3 is CASSPTSGRAREQYF. The CDR3 nucleotides are TGTGCCAGCAGCCCTACTAGCGGGAGGGCCAGGGAGCAGTACTTC.

The chain joins TRBV28 to TRBJ1-5; TRBD1 is a possible D gene (6 bases). CDR3 length: 15 amino acids. V was clipped by 2 bases and J by 6 bases, with 14 bases between them. Germline CDR1 and CDR2: MDHEN and SYDVKM. The CDR3 protein is CASSLVQGGSQPQHF. In nucleotides, the CDR3 is TGTGCCAGCAGTTTAGTTCAAGGGGGTAGTCAGCCCCAGCATTTT.

The V gene is TRBV29-1, the J gene TRBJ2-1; D may match TRBD1 or TRBD2 (5 bases each). The germline gives CDR1 SQVTM, CDR2 ANQGSEA. V was cut by 7 bases and J by 6 bases, with 13 bases left in between. The CDR3 runs to 12 residues. CDR3 sequence: CSAGLGVNEQFF. DNA for the CDR3: TGCAGCGCGGGGCTAGGTGTCAATGAGCAGTTCTTC.

This clone has a count of ten or more. This chain joins TRBV6-6 and TRBJ2-7, with D hard to call. Per the germline V gene, CDR1 is MNHNY and CDR2 is SVGAGI (reference sequence). Trimming took 2 bases from V and 2 from J, leaving 13 bases between them. The CDR3 runs to 15 residues. The CDR3 DNA follows: TGTGCCAGCAGTTACAAAGGCGCAGGAGCCTACGAGCAGTACTTC. Residues: CASSYKGAGAYEQYF.

The chain couples TRBV14 to TRBJ2-1; TRBD1 matches at 7 bases. Germline assignment: CDR1 SGHDN and CDR2 FVKESK. With 3 bases clipped from V and 6 bases from J, the junction kept 11 bases outside the gene matches. The CDR3 is 16 residues long. The CDR3 here is CASSQIQQGRFNEQFF. The CDR3 DNA sequence: TGTGCCAGCAGCCAGATCCAACAGGGGCGGTTCAATGAGCAGTTCTTC. The whole variable domain, filled in from reference TRBV14 and TRBJ2-1, reads EAGVTQFPSHSVIEKGQTVTLRCDPISGHDNLYWYRRVMGKEIKFLLHFVKESKQDESGMPNNRFLAERTGGTYSTLKVQPAELEDSGVYFCASSQIQQGRFNEQFFGPGTRLTVL.

For this clone: Other DNA sequences in this specimen translate into the identical CDR3. This chain connects TRBV5-1 to TRBJ2-1, with D possibly TRBD2 on 6 matching bases. The CDR3 is 14 residues long. Germline V gives CDR1 SGHRS, CDR2 YFSETQ. Between the trimmed V and J ends, which lost 5 bases and 3 bases, there was a span of 12 bases. The CDR3 loop reads CASSAAGGYNEQFF. In DNA form, the CDR3 reads TGCGCCAGCAGTGCCGCCGGGGGCTACAATGAGCAGTTCTTC.

This chain links TRBV4-1 with TRBJ2-1, with 13 nucleotides matching TRBD2. This CDR3 spans 15 amino acids. V shed 1 base and J 12 bases; nucleotides not matched to a gene: 6. Per the germline V gene, CDR1 is MGHRA and CDR2 is YSYEKL. CDR3 sequence reads: CASSQVGLAGLLQFF. In nucleotides, the CDR3 is TGCGCCAGCAGCCAAGTGGGACTAGCGGGACTCCTGCAGTTCTTC.

CDR3 nucleotides: TGTGCCAGCAAACTCCGCTCTGGAAACACCATATATTTT. Amino acid sequence: CASKLRSGNTIYF. The J gene is TRBJ1-3, the V gene TRBV2; D is undetermined. The CDR3 covers 13 residues. Germline V gene lookup returns CDR1 SNHLY and CDR2 FYNNEI. Trimming removed 7 bases from V and 0 bases from J, with 7 bases in between.

In this sample, this clone turned up a few times. The chain recombines TRBV30 with TRBJ1-2; D call uncertain. In germline, CDR1 is GTSNPN, CDR2 SVGIG (reference sequence). Trimming removed 2 bases at V and 5 bases at J, with 6 bases between. The CDR3 runs 11 residues. CDR3 region: CAWSRVYGYTF. CDR3 in DNA: TGTGCCTGGAGTCGGGTTTATGGCTACACCTTC.

A few counts support this clone. The V gene is TRBV28, the J gene TRBJ2-7; D is perhaps TRBD1 (5 bases). Trimming cost V 3 bases and J 9 bases, with 12 bases left between them. The CDR3 extends over 12 amino acids. Germline V gives CDR1 MDHEN, CDR2 SYDVKM. The CDR3: CASSFFGAAQYF. For the CDR3, the DNA is TGTGCCAGCAGTTTCTTTGGGGCGGCGCAGTACTTC.

This chain connects TRBV5-1 to TRBJ1-6; 9 bases agree with TRBD1. CDR1 is SGHRS, CDR2 YFSETQ, per germline. With V trimmed by 0 bases and J by 9 bases, 7 bases remained unmatched. This CDR3 comprises 16 residues. This chain's CDR3 is CASSLVGTGRSSPLHF. CDR3 nucleotides: TGCGCCAGCAGCTTGGTCGGGACAGGGAGGAGTTCACCCCTCCACTTT.

For this clone: Other nucleotide sequences in the sample specify the same CDR3. The V and J genes are TRBV7-2 and TRBJ2-3, with no clear D. Germline CDR1 SGHTA, CDR2 FQGNSA. The CDR3 is made up of 13 amino acids. V shed 2 bases and J shed 2 bases, with 5 bases lying between them. The CDR3 spells CASSLSDTDTQYF. The CDR3 DNA is TGTGCCAGCAGCTTAAGTGACACAGATACGCAGTATTTT. Full variable domain (missing parts from reference TRBV7-2 and TRBJ2-3): GAGVSQSPSNKVTEKGKDVELRCDPISGHTALYWYRQSLGQGLEFLIYFQGNSAPDKSGLPSDRFSAERTGGSVSTLTIQRTQQEDSAVYLCASSLSDTDTQYFGPGTRLTVL.

In its sample, this clone was seen a few times. This same CDR3 is encoded by further DNA sequences in the sample. Written as DNA, the CDR3 is TGCGCCAGCAGCTTGGACGGTAGCAATCAGCCCCAGCATTTT. As protein: CASSLDGSNQPQHF. The V and J genes are TRBV5-1 and TRBJ1-5, with D hard to call. CDR1 SGHRS and CDR2 YFSETQ come from the germline V gene. CDR3 size: 14 residues. The ends were cut back, 0 bases at V and 0 bases at J, with 4 bases in the middle.

This chain connects TRBV28 to TRBJ2-7, with 12 bases matching TRBD2. This CDR3 has 15 residues. Trimming took 7 bases from V and 1 from J; bases not matched to a gene: 5. The germline V gene encodes CDR1 MDHEN and CDR2 SYDVKM. The CDR3 protein is CASNLAGGQSYEQYF. The CDR3 DNA reads as TGTGCCAGCAATCTAGCGGGAGGGCAGTCCTACGAGCAGTACTTC.

The V gene is TRBV19, the J gene TRBJ1-5; tentative D call: TRBD1 (5 bases). Germline V CDR1 and CDR2: LNHDA, SQIVND (reference sequence). The germline V and J ends were trimmed by 3 bases and 2 bases, with 8 bases remaining between them. This CDR3 is built from 14 residues. Here the CDR3 DNA reads TGTGCCAGTAGTATGGCGGGGGGCAATCAGCCCCAGCATTTT. Its protein product is CASSMAGGNQPQHF. The whole variable domain, remainder taken from reference TRBV19 and TRBJ1-5, is DGGITQSPKYLFRKEGQNVTLSCEQNLNHDAMYWYRQDPGQGLRLIYYSQIVNDFQKGDIAEGYSVSREKKESFPLTVTSAQKNPTAFYLCASSMAGGNQPQHFGDGTRLSIL.

This chain joins TRBV5-1 and TRBJ1-1; perhaps TRBD1 as D (6 bases). The CDR3 sequence is 16 residues long. Germline assignment: CDR1 SGHRS and CDR2 YFSETQ. Trimming stripped 0 bases from V and 5 bases from J, with 17 bases between. CDR3 in amino acids: CASSLVPGAAGTEAFF. In DNA form, the CDR3 reads TGCGCCAGCAGCTTGGTTCCGGGGGCGGCGGGAACTGAAGCTTTCTTT.

The chain recombines TRBV29-1 with TRBJ2-3; TRBD2 matches 8 bases. The CDR3 runs to 16 residues. Unmatched junction bases numbered 10, after V lost 3 bases and J lost 2 bases. Germline V lookup: CDR1 SQVTM, CDR2 ANQGSEA. The CDR3 coding sequence is TGCAGCGTTGACCATCCGGGACTAGTAAACACAGATACGCAGTATTTT. This encodes CSVDHPGLVNTDTQYF.

A single count supports this clone. For the CDR3, the DNA is TGTGCCAGCAGCTACAATAGCGGGAGGGCCGGCGAGCAGTACTTC. Translated: CASSYNSGRAGEQYF. The J gene is TRBJ2-7, the V gene TRBV7-9; 11 bases fit TRBD2. The germline CDR1 and CDR2 sequences are SEHNR and FQNEAQ (reference sequence). V lost 4 bases to trimming and J lost 6 bases; unmatched junction nucleotides: 8. This CDR3 comprises 15 residues.

The rearrangement links TRBV6-5 to TRBJ1-1, with no clear D. V lost 0 bases and J lost 0, with 5 bases in between. The V gene's germline CDR1 is MNHEY and CDR2 SVGAGI. The CDR3 totals 14 residues. The CDR3 sequence is CASSYSLMNTEAFF. CDR3 DNA: TGTGCCAGCAGTTACTCCCTCATGAACACTGAAGCTTTCTTT.

As DNA, the CDR3 is TGTGCCAGTCGCCGAGGGGGAGAGTACGAGCAGTACTTC. The encoded protein is CASRRGGEYEQYF. The rearrangement links TRBV2 to TRBJ2-7, with a tentative D call TRBD1 (6 bases). Germline assignment: CDR1 SNHLY and CDR2 FYNNEI. CDR3 length equals 13 residues. Trimming stripped 9 bases from V and 4 bases from J, with 16 bases between.

This clone was detected once. V usage is TRBV30 and J usage is TRBJ1-4; TRBD1 aligns across 7 bases. The CDR3 totals 16 residues. The junction had 5 bases not matched to a gene; V was cut back by 1 base and J by 0 bases. CDR1 and CDR2 (germline): GTSNPN, SVGIG (reference sequence). In nucleotides, the CDR3 is TGTGCCTGGAGTGGGGGACAGAGTACAACTAATGAAAAACTGTTTTTT. Its protein is CAWSGGQSTTNEKLFF. The full variable domain, its missing parts supplied by reference TRBV30 and TRBJ1-4, is SQTIHQWPATLVQPVGSPLSLECTVEGTSNPNLYWYRQAAGRGLQLLFYSVGIGQISSEVPQNLSASRPQDRQFILSSKKLLLSDSGFYLCAWSGGQSTTNEKLFFGSGTQLSVL.

The rearrangement links TRBV27 to TRBJ2-7, with D maybe TRBD2 (6 bases). The V end lost 3 bases, the J end lost 1 base, and 10 bases lay between the germline ends. This CDR3 contains 14 residues. Germline lookup yields CDR1 MNHEY and CDR2 SMNVEV (reference sequence). In DNA form, the CDR3 reads TGTGCCAGCAGTTTGTCGGGGAGGTCCTACGAGCAGTACTTC. Amino acids: CASSLSGRSYEQYF.

The rearrangement uses TRBV2 and TRBJ1-5; 7 nucleotides agree with TRBD1. The CDR3 contains 14 residues. Trimming took 5 bases from V and 5 from J; bases not matched to a gene: 6. Looked up from germline, CDR1 is SNHLY and CDR2 is FYNNEI. The CDR3 reads CASSPGTEYQPQHF. The CDR3 DNA follows: TGTGCCAGCAGTCCCGGGACAGAGTATCAGCCCCAGCATTTT.